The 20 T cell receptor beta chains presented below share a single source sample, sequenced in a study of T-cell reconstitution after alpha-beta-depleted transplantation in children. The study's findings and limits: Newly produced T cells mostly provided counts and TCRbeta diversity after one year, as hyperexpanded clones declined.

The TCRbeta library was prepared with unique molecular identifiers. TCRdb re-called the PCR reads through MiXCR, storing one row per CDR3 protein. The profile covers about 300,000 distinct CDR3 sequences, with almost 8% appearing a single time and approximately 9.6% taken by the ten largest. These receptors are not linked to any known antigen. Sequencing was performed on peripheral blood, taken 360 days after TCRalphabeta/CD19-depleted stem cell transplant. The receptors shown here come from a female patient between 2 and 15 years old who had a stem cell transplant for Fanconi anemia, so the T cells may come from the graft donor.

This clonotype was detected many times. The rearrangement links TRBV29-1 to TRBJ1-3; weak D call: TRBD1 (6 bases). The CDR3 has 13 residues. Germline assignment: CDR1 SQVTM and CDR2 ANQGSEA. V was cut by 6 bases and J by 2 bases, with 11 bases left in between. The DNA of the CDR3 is TGCAGCGTCGAACAGGGCCCTGGAAACACCATATATTTT. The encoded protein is CSVEQGPGNTIYF. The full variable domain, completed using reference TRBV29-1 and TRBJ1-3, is SAVISQKPSRDICQRGTSLTIQCQVDSQVTMMFWYRQQPGQSLTLIATANQGSEATYESGFVIDKFPISRPNLTFSTLTVSNMSPEDSSIYLCSVEQGPGNTIYFGEGSWLTVV.

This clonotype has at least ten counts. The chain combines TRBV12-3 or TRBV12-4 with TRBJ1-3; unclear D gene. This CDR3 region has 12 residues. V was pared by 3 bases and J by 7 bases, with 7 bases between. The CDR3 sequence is CASSFSLNTIYF. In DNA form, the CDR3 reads TGTGCCAGCAGTTTCTCCCTGAACACCATATATTTT.

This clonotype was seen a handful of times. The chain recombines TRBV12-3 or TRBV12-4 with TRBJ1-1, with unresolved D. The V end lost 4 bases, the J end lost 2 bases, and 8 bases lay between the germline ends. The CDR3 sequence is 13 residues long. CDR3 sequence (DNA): TGTGCCAGCAGTTCCGTCTTAAACACTGAAGCTTTCTTT. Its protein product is CASSSVLNTEAFF.

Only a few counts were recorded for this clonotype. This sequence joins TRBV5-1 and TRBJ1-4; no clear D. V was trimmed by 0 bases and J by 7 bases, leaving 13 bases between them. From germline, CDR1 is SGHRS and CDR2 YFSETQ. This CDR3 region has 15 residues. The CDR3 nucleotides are TGCGCCAGCAGCTTGGTCGCAGGAGAGGGTGAAAAACTGTTTTTT. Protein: CASSLVAGEGEKLFF.

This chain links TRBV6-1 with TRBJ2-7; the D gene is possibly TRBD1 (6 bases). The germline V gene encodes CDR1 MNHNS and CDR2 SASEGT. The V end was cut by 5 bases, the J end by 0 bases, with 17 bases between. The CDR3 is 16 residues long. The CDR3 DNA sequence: TGTGCCAGCAGTCGAGGCTTCAGGGGTGGCTCCTACGAGCAGTACTTC. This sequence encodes CASSRGFRGGSYEQYF.

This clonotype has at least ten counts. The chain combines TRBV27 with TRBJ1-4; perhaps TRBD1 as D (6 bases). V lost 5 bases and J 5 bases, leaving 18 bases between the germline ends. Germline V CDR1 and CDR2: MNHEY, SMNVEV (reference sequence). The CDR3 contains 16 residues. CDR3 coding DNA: TGTGCCAGCAGTCCCTACCGAAGACAGGAGAATGAAAAACTGTTTTTT. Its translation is CASSPYRRQENEKLFF.

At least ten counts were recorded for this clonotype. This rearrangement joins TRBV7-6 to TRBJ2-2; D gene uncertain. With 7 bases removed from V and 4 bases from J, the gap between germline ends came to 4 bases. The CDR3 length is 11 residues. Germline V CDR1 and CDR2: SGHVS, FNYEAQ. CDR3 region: CASTITGELFF. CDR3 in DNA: TGTGCCAGCACCATCACCGGGGAGCTGTTTTTT.

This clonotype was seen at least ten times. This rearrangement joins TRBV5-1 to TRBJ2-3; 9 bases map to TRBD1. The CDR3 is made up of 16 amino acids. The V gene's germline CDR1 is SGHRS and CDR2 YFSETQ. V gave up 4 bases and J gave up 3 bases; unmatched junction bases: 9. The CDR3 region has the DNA TGCGCCAGCAGCCCCCGGGACAGGGAGTTGACAGATACGCAGTATTTT. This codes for CASSPRDRELTDTQYF.

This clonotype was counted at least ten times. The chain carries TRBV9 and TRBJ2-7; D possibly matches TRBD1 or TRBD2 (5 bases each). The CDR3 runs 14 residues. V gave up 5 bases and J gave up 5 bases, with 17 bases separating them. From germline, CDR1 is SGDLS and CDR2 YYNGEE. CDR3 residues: CASSGDVGWDEQYF. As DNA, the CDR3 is TGTGCCAGCAGTGGGGACGTAGGTTGGGACGAGCAGTACTTC.

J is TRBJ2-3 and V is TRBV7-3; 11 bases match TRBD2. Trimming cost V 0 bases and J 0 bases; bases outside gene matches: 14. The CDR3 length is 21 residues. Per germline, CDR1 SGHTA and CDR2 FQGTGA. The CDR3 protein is CASSLTRSSGGRSPSTDTQYF. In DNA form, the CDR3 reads TGTGCCAGCAGCTTAACCCGGTCTAGCGGGGGGCGATCCCCTAGCACAGATACGCAGTATTTT.

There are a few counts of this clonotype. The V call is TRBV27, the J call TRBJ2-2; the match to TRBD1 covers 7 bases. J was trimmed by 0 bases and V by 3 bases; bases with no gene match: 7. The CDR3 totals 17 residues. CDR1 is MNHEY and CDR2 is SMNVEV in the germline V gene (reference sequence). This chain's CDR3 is CASSFYIGTANTGELFF. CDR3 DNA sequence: TGTGCCAGCAGTTTCTACATCGGGACAGCGAACACCGGGGAGCTGTTTTTT.

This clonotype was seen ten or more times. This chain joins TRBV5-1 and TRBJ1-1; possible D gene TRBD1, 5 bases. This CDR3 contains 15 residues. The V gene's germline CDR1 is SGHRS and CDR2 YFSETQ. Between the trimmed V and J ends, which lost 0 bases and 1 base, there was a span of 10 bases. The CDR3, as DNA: TGCGCCAGCAGCTTGGAGGGGACTGGGAACACTGAAGCTTTCTTT. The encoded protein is CASSLEGTGNTEAFF.

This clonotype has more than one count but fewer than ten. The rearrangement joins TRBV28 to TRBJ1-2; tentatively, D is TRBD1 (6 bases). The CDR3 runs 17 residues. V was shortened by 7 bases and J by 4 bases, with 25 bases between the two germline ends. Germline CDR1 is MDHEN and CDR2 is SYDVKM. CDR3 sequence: CASTDGTNRGLFYGYTF. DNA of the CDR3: TGTGCCAGCACCGACGGGACAAATCGCGGCCTTTTCTATGGCTACACCTTC.

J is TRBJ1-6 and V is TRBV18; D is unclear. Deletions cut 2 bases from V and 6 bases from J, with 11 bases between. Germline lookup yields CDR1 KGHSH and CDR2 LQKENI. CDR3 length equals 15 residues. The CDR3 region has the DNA TGTGCCAGCTCACCATTAGGAGACCCTAATTCACCCCTCCACTTT. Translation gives CASSPLGDPNSPLHF. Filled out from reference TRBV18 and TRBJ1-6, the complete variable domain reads NAGVMQNPRHLVRRRGQEARLRCSPMKGHSHVYWYRQLPEEGLKFMVYLQKENIIDESGMPKERFSAEFPKEGPSILRIQQVVRGDSAAYFCASSPLGDPNSPLHFGNGTRLTVT.

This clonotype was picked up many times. CDR3 sequence reads: CSARTYGALAKNIQYF. As DNA, the CDR3 is TGCAGTGCTAGAACCTACGGGGCCCTAGCCAAAAACATTCAGTACTTC. The J gene is TRBJ2-4, the V gene TRBV20-1; either TRBD1 or TRBD2 may fit D (5 bases each). The CDR3 sequence is 16 residues long. The germline V gene encodes CDR1 DFQATT and CDR2 SNEGSKA (reference sequence). Trimming shortened V by 2 bases and J by 0 bases, and 14 bases separated the two germline ends.

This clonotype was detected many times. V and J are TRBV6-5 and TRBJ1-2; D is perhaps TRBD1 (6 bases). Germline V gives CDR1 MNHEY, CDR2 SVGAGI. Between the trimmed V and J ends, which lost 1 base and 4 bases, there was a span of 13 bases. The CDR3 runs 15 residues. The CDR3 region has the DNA TGTGCCAGCAGTTACTTGGGAGGGGGAATCTATGGCTACACCTTC. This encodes CASSYLGGGIYGYTF.

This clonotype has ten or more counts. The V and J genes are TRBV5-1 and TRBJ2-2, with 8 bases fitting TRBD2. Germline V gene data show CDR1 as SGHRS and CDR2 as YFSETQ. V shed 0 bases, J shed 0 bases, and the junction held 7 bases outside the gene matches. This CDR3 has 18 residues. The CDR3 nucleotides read TGCGCCAGCAGCTTGGACCGGGAGGGCCGTACGAACACCGGGGAGCTGTTTTTT. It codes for CASSLDREGRTNTGELFF. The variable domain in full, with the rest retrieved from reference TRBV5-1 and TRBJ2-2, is KAGVTQTPRYLIKTRGQQVTLSCSPISGHRSVSWYQQTPGQGLQFLFEYFSETQRNKGNFPGRFSGRQFSNSRSEMNVSTLELGDSALYLCASSLDREGRTNTGELFFGEGSRLTVL.

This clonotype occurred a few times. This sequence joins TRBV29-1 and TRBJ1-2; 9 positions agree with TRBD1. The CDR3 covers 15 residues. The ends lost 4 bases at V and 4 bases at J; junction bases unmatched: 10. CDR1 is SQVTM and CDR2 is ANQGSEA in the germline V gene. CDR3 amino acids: CSVGPGQGDFYGYTF. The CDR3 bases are TGCAGCGTTGGGCCGGGACAGGGCGACTTCTATGGCTACACCTTC.

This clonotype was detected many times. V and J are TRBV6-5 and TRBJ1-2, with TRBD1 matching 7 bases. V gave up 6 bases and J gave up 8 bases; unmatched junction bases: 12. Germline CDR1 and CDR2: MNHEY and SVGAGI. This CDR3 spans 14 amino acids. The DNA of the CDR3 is TGTGCCAGCAGCCGTGGAGGGGGCTGGTACGGCTACACCTTC. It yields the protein CASSRGGGWYGYTF.

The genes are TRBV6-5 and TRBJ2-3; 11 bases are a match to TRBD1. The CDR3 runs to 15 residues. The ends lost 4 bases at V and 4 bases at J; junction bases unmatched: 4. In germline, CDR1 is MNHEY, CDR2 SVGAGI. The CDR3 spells CASSSRTGGADTQYF. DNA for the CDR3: TGTGCCAGCAGTTCAAGGACAGGGGGCGCAGATACGCAGTATTTT.